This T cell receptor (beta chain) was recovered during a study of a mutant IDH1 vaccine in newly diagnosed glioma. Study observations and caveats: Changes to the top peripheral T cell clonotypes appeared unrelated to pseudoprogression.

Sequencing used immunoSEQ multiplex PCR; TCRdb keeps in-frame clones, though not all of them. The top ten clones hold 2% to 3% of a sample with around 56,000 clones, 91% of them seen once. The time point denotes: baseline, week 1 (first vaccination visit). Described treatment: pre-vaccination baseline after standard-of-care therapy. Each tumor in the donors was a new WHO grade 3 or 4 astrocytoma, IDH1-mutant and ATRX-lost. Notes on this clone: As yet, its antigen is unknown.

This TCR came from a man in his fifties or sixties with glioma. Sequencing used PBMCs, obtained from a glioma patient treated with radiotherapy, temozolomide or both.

CDR3 bases: TGTGCCAGACCTCTAAACCCTCGGGTCTTGCGTTACAATGAGCAGTTCTTC. It is translated as CARPLNPRVLRYNEQFF. This chain connects TRBV28 to TRBJ2-1, with D unclear. The CDR3 is made up of 17 amino acids. V lost 9 bases and J 4 bases, leaving 25 bases between the germline ends. Germline CDR1 MDHEN, CDR2 SYDVKM. Complete variable domain (other parts from reference TRBV28 and TRBJ2-1): DVKVTQSSRYLVKRTGEKVFLECVQDMDHENMFWYRQDPGLGLRLIYFSYDVKMKEKGDIPEGYSVSREKKERFSLILESASTNQTSMYLCARPLNPRVLRYNEQFFGPGTRLTVL.